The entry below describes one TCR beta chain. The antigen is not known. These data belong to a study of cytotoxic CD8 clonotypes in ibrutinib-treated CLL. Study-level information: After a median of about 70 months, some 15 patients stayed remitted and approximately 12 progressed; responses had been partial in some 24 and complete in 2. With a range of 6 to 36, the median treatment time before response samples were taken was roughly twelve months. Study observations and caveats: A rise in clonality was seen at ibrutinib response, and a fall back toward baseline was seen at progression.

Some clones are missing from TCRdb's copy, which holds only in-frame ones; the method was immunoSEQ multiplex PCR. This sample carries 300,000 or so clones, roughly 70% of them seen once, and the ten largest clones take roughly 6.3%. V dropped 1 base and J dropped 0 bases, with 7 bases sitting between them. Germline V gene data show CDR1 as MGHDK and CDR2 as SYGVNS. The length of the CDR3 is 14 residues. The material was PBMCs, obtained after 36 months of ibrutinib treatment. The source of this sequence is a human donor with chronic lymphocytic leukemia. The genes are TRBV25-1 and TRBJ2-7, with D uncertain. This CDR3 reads CASSEWGSSYEQYF. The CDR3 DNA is TGTGCCAGCAGTGAATGGGGTAGCTCCTACGAGCAGTACTTC.